This T cell receptor beta chain stems from a study of T cell repertoires in cytomegalovirus infection. At the level of the study: Public signatures in TCR beta pointed to CMV infection and matching HLA type.

With regard to this clonotype: Its matching antigen is unknown.

TCRdb reprocessed the reads with MiXCR, giving one entry per CDR3 protein. The table lists about 310,000 distinct CDR3 sequences, 20% to 25% of them singletons, with 13% in the top ten. With 0 bases removed from V and 5 bases from J, the gap between germline ends came to 14 bases. Germline assignment: CDR1 DFQATT and CDR2 SNEGSKA (reference sequence). This CDR3 region has 15 residues. The clonotype originates from a human donor in good health (CMV status not recorded). Some clones in this sample may be carry-over from other donors' samples. The specimen comprised cultured PBMCs, sampled from culture after CMV antigen stimulation. The chain couples TRBV20-1 to TRBJ1-5; D is uncertain. The DNA of the CDR3 is TGCAGTGCTAGAGATCTGAAGGGCGGGGATCAGCCCCAGCATTTT. This sequence encodes CSARDLKGGDQPQHF.